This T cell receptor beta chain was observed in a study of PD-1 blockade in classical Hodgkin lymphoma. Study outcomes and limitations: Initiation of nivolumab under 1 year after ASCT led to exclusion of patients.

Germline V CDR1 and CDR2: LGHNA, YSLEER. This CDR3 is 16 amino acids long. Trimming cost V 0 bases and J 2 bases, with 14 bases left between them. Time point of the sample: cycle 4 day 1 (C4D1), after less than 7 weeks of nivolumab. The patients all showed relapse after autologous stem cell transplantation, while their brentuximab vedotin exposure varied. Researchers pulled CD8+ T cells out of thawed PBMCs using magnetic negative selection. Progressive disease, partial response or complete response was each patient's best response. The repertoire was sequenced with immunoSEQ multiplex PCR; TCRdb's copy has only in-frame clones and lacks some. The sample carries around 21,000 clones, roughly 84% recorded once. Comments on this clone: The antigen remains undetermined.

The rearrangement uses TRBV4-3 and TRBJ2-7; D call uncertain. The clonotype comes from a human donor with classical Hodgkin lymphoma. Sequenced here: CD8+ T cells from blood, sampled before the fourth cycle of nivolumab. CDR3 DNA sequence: TGCGCCAGCAGCCAAGATCTCGGAAATTTCCCCTACGAGCAGTACTTC. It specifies CASSQDLGNFPYEQYF.